The 28 T cell receptor beta chains below come from one sample, sequenced in a study of blood T cell repertoires in COVID-19 (dated by TCRdb to 2018 to 2021). Libraries came from the immunoSEQ multiplex PCR assay. This is the immuneACCESS table as TCRdb keeps it, with only in-frame sequences that have V and J called. A part of the clones is gone; compared with another copy, unresolved V genes explain less than half, and the rest is unexplained. In all, the sample holds hundreds of thousands of clones, and 87% of those were seen once. The ten largest clonotypes hold roughly 3% of the sample. Material for sequencing was peripheral blood. These receptors were obtained from a man aged 18 to 35 with active or convalescent COVID-19.

The chain couples TRBV11-2 to TRBJ1-4; possibly TRBD1 for D (6 bases). Per germline, CDR1 SGHAT and CDR2 FQNNGV. The CDR3 totals 17 residues. V was clipped by 5 bases and J by 7 bases, with 23 bases between them. The CDR3 region has the DNA TGTGCCAGCAGCCTAGGGGTGGCGGCAGGGGCGGTTGAAAAACTGTTTTTT. This gives the protein CASSLGVAAGAVEKLFF.

This clone was seen a few times. This chain uses TRBV7-9 with TRBJ2-1, with 7 bases that match TRBD2. The germline V gene encodes CDR1 SEHNR and CDR2 FQNEAQ (reference sequence). The CDR3 sequence is 16 residues long. The V and J ends lost 5 bases and 1 base, in that order; junction bases with no gene match: 8. Here the CDR3 reads CASSRYGEGSYNEQFF. CDR3 in DNA: TGTGCCAGCAGCCGTTACGGGGAGGGTTCCTACAATGAGCAGTTCTTC.

The V call is TRBV15, the J call TRBJ1-4; D unclear. Germline CDR1 is LNHNV and CDR2 is YYDKDF (reference sequence). V was clipped by 3 bases and J by 2 bases, with 10 bases between them. CDR3 length: 15 amino acids. The CDR3 nucleotides read TGTGCCACCAGCAGGGTCGGGGTGACTAATGAAAAACTGTTTTTT. Protein: CATSRVGVTNEKLFF.

The chain has TRBV5-6 and TRBJ2-1, with a tentative D call TRBD2 (6 bases). V lost 5 bases to trimming and J lost 0 bases, with 9 bases between them. The germline V gene has CDR1 SGHDT and CDR2 YYEEEE. The CDR3 runs 14 residues. The CDR3 region has the DNA TGTGCCAGCAGAGTGGGGGGCTCCTACAATGAGCAGTTCTTC. Translating gives CASRVGGSYNEQFF.

The CDR3 loop is CASSPELDYEQYF. The CDR3 DNA follows: TGTGCCAGCTCACCAGAACTAGACTACGAGCAGTACTTC. The gene calls are TRBV18 and TRBJ2-7, with D possibly TRBD2 on 5 matching bases. The ends were cut back, 2 bases at V and 3 bases at J, with 8 bases in the middle. From germline, CDR1 is KGHSH and CDR2 LQKENI. The CDR3 covers 13 residues.

With regard to this clone: At the DNA level, this CDR3 is encoded by other sequences in the same sample as well. The chain is built from TRBV18 and TRBJ1-1; D is perhaps TRBD1 (5 bases). The CDR3 is 14 residues long. CDR1 and CDR2 from the germline V gene are KGHSH and LQKENI. V shed 2 bases and J shed 0 bases, with 7 bases lying between them. The CDR3: CASSPKTVNTEAFF. The CDR3 bases are TGTGCCAGCTCACCAAAGACAGTGAACACTGAAGCTTTCTTT.

J is TRBJ1-1 and V is TRBV9, with D maybe TRBD1 (5 bases). This CDR3 spans 14 amino acids. V lost 0 bases and J 4 bases, leaving 10 bases between the germline ends. Germline V gene data show CDR1 as SGDLS and CDR2 as YYNGEE. CDR3 nucleotides: TGTGCCAGCAGCGTAGGGCAGGGTACCACTGAAGCTTTCTTT. Amino acid sequence: CASSVGQGTTEAFF.

The V gene is TRBV5-8, the J gene TRBJ1-5; TRBD1 aligns across 8 bases. The CDR3 is made up of 17 amino acids. The germline CDR1 and CDR2 sequences are SGHTS and YDEGEE. The V segment lost 0 bases and the J segment 4 bases; nucleotides outside the gene matches: 9. The CDR3 is CASSLGTGPLGNQPQHF. Here the CDR3 DNA reads TGTGCCAGCAGCTTGGGGACAGGGCCATTAGGTAATCAGCCCCAGCATTTT.

The rearrangement links TRBV20-1 to TRBJ2-2; maybe TRBD2 (6 bases). CDR3 length: 13 amino acids. Germline values: CDR1 DFQATT, CDR2 SNEGSKA (reference sequence). Trimming removed 3 bases at V and 7 bases at J, with 12 bases between. Here the CDR3 reads CSASSGRSGELFF. The CDR3 region has the DNA TGCAGTGCTAGTTCAGGGAGGAGCGGGGAGCTGTTTTTT.

This chain joins TRBV25-1 and TRBJ1-2, with 7 bases fitting TRBD1. Germline values: CDR1 MGHDK, CDR2 SYGVNS. Trimming at V came to 4 bases and at J to 4 bases, leaving 6 bases not matched to a gene. CDR3 size: 14 residues. The CDR3 here is CASSARGAAYGYTF. The CDR3 DNA reads as TGTGCCAGCAGTGCCAGGGGGGCCGCCTATGGCTACACCTTC.

This sequence joins TRBV5-1 and TRBJ2-2; D is unresolved. The CDR3 covers 14 residues. The V gene's germline CDR1 is SGHRS and CDR2 YFSETQ. Trimming removed 0 bases at V and 6 bases at J, with 9 bases between. In nucleotides, the CDR3 is TGCGCCAGCAGCTTGGGTATTCGGTCCGGGGAGCTGTTTTTT. Its protein is CASSLGIRSGELFF.

V usage is TRBV6-5 and J usage is TRBJ1-4; 9 nucleotides line up with TRBD1. Germline V gene data show CDR1 as MNHEY and CDR2 as SVGAGI. The CDR3 has 14 amino acids. Trimming cost V 6 bases and J 7 bases; bases outside gene matches: 6. The CDR3 here is CASSLGQGSEKLFF. DNA of the CDR3: TGTGCCAGCAGCCTCGGACAGGGGAGTGAAAAACTGTTTTTT.

The chain is built from TRBV2 and TRBJ2-6; possibly TRBD1 for D (6 bases). V lost 10 bases and J 3 bases, leaving 13 bases between the germline ends. In germline, CDR1 is SNHLY, CDR2 FYNNEI. The CDR3 length is 14 residues. DNA for the CDR3: TGTGCCACAAAGGGGACAATTGGGGCCAACGTCCTGACTTTC. This translates into CATKGTIGANVLTF.

The chain has TRBV27 and TRBJ1-2; a possible D gene is TRBD1 (5 bases). CDR3 length equals 16 residues. Looked up from germline, CDR1 is MNHEY and CDR2 is SMNVEV (reference sequence). Trimming removed 3 bases at V and 5 bases at J, with 19 bases between. CDR3 DNA sequence: TGTGCCAGCAGTTTCCAACAGGAGCCATTAATGTATGGCTACACCTTC. This gives the protein CASSFQQEPLMYGYTF.

The V and J genes are TRBV18 and TRBJ2-7, with 10 bases fitting TRBD2. The CDR3 loop spans 15 amino acids. Germline lookup yields CDR1 KGHSH and CDR2 LQKENI. The junction had 2 bases not matched to a gene; V was cut back by 3 bases and J by 0 bases. CDR3 DNA sequence: TGTGCCAGCTCACCCCCTAGCGGGAGCTCCTACGAGCAGTACTTC. Translated, it gives CASSPPSGSSYEQYF.

The chain employs TRBV9 and TRBJ2-3; 7 positions agree with TRBD2. The CDR3 consists of 16 residues. The junction had 5 bases not matched to a gene; V was cut back by 0 bases and J by 1 base. From germline, CDR1 is SGDLS and CDR2 YYNGEE. Here the CDR3 DNA reads TGTGCCAGCAGCGTAGTAAGCGGGATAGGCACAGATACGCAGTATTTT. Encoded protein: CASSVVSGIGTDTQYF.

The J gene is TRBJ2-5, the V gene TRBV5-6; 8 nucleotides agree with TRBD2. Trimming removed 0 bases from V and 1 base from J; junction bases left unmatched: 8. This CDR3 spans 17 amino acids. Germline loops: CDR1 SGHDT, CDR2 YYEEEE. Here the CDR3 reads CASSLEVGGGLQETQYF. CDR3 DNA sequence: TGTGCCAGCAGCTTGGAAGTGGGCGGGGGGCTCCAAGAGACCCAGTACTTC.

V and J are TRBV6-5 and TRBJ2-7; TRBD2 matches at 10 bases. The germline V gene has CDR1 MNHEY and CDR2 SVGAGI. The CDR3 covers 15 residues. V trimming: 4 bases; J trimming: 7 bases; junction bases outside the gene matches: 10. Written as DNA, the CDR3 is TGTGCCAGCAGTTCTAGCGGGGGACCGGTGGGGGAGCAGTACTTC. Its protein product is CASSSSGGPVGEQYF.

CDR3 nucleotides: TGTGCCATCAGTGATAGGTCGGTTAGCCCCGGGGGTTCAGATACGCAGTATTTT. It codes for CAISDRSVSPGGSDTQYF. The V call is TRBV10-3, the J call TRBJ2-3, with D perhaps TRBD2 (6 bases). The V gene's germline CDR1 is ENHRY and CDR2 SYGVKD. V was shortened by 3 bases and J by 4 bases, with 23 bases between the two germline ends. The CDR3 length is 18 residues.

The chain is built from TRBV5-1 and TRBJ2-2; no definite D call. CDR1 is SGHRS, CDR2 YFSETQ, per germline. V was cut by 3 bases and J by 6 bases, with 12 bases left in between. CDR3 length: 14 residues. The CDR3 here is CASSYLTRAGELFF. In nucleotides, the CDR3 is TGCGCCAGCAGCTACCTTACCCGGGCCGGGGAGCTGTTTTTT.

The chain is built from TRBV29-1 and TRBJ2-1; 7 bases line up with TRBD2. The germline gives CDR1 SQVTM, CDR2 ANQGSEA. CDR3 length equals 13 residues. J was trimmed by 5 bases and V by 6 bases; bases with no gene match: 7. The CDR3, as DNA: TGCAGCGTGGCCTGGACTAGGAACAATGAGCAGTTCTTC. It yields the protein CSVAWTRNNEQFF.

In its sample, this clone was seen a few times. The rearrangement links TRBV2 to TRBJ2-6; 7 nucleotides match TRBD1. The V and J ends lost 10 bases and 0 bases, in that order; junction bases with no gene match: 12. CDR3 length: 17 residues. Germline CDR1 SNHLY, CDR2 FYNNEI. CDR3 DNA sequence: TGTGCCACACACTACGGGACAGTGTCCTCTGGGGCCAACGTCCTGACTTTC. Its protein product is CATHYGTVSSGANVLTF.

The rearrangement joins TRBV28 to TRBJ1-1; 9 nucleotides agree with TRBD1. The CDR3 is made up of 13 amino acids. The V segment lost 8 bases and the J segment 2 bases; nucleotides outside the gene matches: 3. CDR1 and CDR2 (germline): MDHEN, SYDVKM. CDR3 nucleotide sequence: TGTGCCAGCCAGGGACAGGGTAACACTGAAGCTTTCTTT. Translated, it gives CASQGQGNTEAFF.

This chain connects TRBV5-5 to TRBJ1-4; perhaps TRBD1 as D (6 bases). The CDR3 has 13 amino acids. V was shortened by 2 bases and J by 7 bases, with 9 bases between the two germline ends. Germline V gene lookup returns CDR1 SGHKS and CDR2 YYEKEE (reference sequence). CDR3 sequence reads: CASSFTGSEKLFF. As DNA, the CDR3 is TGTGCCAGCAGCTTTACAGGGTCTGAAAAACTGTTTTTT.

This clone occurred once. The chain combines TRBV24-1 with TRBJ1-1; D ambiguous. This CDR3 is built from 13 residues. Germline-derived CDR1 and CDR2 are KGHDR and SFDVKD. Trimming pared 7 bases from V and 4 bases from J, leaving 12 bases between. CDR3 residues: CATSGVEGTEAFF. CDR3 sequence (DNA): TGTGCCACCAGCGGAGTGGAGGGCACTGAAGCTTTCTTT.

This clone appeared once. J is TRBJ2-1 and V is TRBV6-5; TRBD2 matches 8 bases. The CDR3 length is 16 residues. V trimming: 0 bases; J trimming: 5 bases; junction bases outside the gene matches: 6. CDR1 and CDR2 from the germline V gene are MNHEY and SVGAGI. Here the CDR3 DNA reads TGTGCCAGCAGTTACTCCTGGCGGGAGGACCACAATGAGCAGTTCTTC. It encodes CASSYSWREDHNEQFF.

The rearrangement joins TRBV6-1 to TRBJ1-3; D gene unclear. The CDR3 is 14 residues long. The ends were cut back, 2 bases at V and 2 bases at J, with 7 bases in the middle. Germline V gene data show CDR1 as MNHNS and CDR2 as SASEGT. As DNA, the CDR3 is TGTGCCAGCAGTGAACGACAAGCTGGAAACACCATATATTTT. It codes for CASSERQAGNTIYF.

V and J are TRBV13 and TRBJ2-3; D may be TRBD1 (6 bases). The CDR3 spans 11 residues. V was trimmed by 7 bases and J by 6 bases, leaving 8 bases between them. Germline V lookup: CDR1 PRHDT, CDR2 FYEKMQ (reference sequence). For the CDR3, the DNA is TGTGCCAGCACCCAGGGGGATACGCAGTATTTT. Protein product: CASTQGDTQYF.